This T cell receptor (beta chain) is from a study of follicular helper T cells after annual influenza vaccination. Regarding time point: 2014-2015 season, 7 days after vaccination. Each time point used about 40 to 100 mL of blood. Sequencing was performed with immunoSEQ multiplex PCR; in TCRdb, only in-frame clones are kept and a portion is missing. The repertoire consists of approximately 9,500 clones, with over 75% occurring once and the leading ten covering roughly 0.69%. Germline V CDR1 and CDR2: SGHTA, FQGNSA. This CDR3 is built from 15 residues. V was clipped by 1 base and J by 0 bases, with 7 bases between them.

The clonotype comes from an adult who received the influenza vaccine. The sample consisted of CXCR5- memory CD4+ T cells sorted from blood, taken 7 days after influenza vaccination. The chain carries TRBV7-2 and TRBJ1-3; D remains unclear. DNA of the CDR3: TGTGCCAGCAGCTTAGGACGGAGCTCTGGAAACACCATATATTTT. It codes for CASSLGRSSGNTIYF.